This T cell receptor (beta chain) comes out of a study of type 1 regulatory T cells. Background on the study: An in vitro protocol generated T-allo10, a Tr1-enriched, alloantigen-specific CD4 T cell product.

TCRdb used MiXCR to reprocess the reads, holding one entry per CDR3 protein. The data contain 60,000 to 70,000 distinct CDR3 sequences, roughly three fifths of them singletons. Graft donor-derived T-allo10 cells were described as host-alloantigen-specific, anergic, and alloantigen-specifically suppressive. Germline loops: CDR1 SGHTA, CDR2 FQGNSA. The V gene end was trimmed by 2 bases and the J gene end by 3 bases; junction bases not matched to a gene: 13. The CDR3 runs 18 residues. As to this clonotype: Its antigen remains unidentified.

The sequenced material came from cultured T cells, either the whole culture or a sorted T cell fraction (not recorded which). Subset specified: Tr1-enriched cell product generated in vitro against host alloantigens. This sequence was found in a human donor in good health. V is TRBV7-2 and J is TRBJ1-3; 7 bases line up with TRBD1. The CDR3 spells CASSLPLSGTDVGNTIYF. The CDR3 bases are TGTGCCAGCAGCTTACCATTATCCGGGACAGACGTTGGAAACACCATATATTTT. The variable domain in full, completed from reference TRBV7-2 and TRBJ1-3, reads GAGVSQSPSNKVTEKGKDVELRCDPISGHTALYWYRQSLGQGLEFLIYFQGNSAPDKSGLPSDRFSAERTGGSVSTLTIQRTQQEDSAVYLCASSLPLSGTDVGNTIYFGEGSWLTVV.